The rows below give T cell receptor beta chains drawn from one sample of a study of blood T cell repertoires in COVID-19. Clones were sequenced by immunoSEQ multiplex PCR, and TCRdb holds only the in-frame ones, with some missing. The data show some 180,000 clones, with approximately 80% seen just once and about 6.7% held by the top ten. Sequences were obtained from peripheral blood. These receptors originate from a woman aged 40 to 55 with COVID-19, enrolled during active disease. Each CDR3 is given with its conserved first and last residue. The D gene is left open where the match is weak. Expanded clones are given a class, and other clones once, few, many or no size at all.

j_gene: TRBJ1-2; abundance: NA; v_gene: TRBV19; d_gene: TRBD1; CDR3nt: TGTGCCAGTAGCCCGGACAGGGGGACCTATGGCTACACCTTC; CDR3aa: CASSPDRGTYGYTF
j_gene: TRBJ2-7; abundance: once; v_gene: TRBV12-5; d_gene: TRBD2; CDR3nt: TGTGCTAGTGGTTTGGACCATCCGGGACTAGGGGTCTACGAGCAGTACTTC; CDR3aa: CASGLDHPGLGVYEQYF
j_gene: TRBJ2-3; abundance: NA; v_gene: TRBV12-3/TRBV12-4; d_gene: TRBD1; CDR3nt: TGTGCCAGCAGCCGGGACAGCGCAGATACGCAGTATTTT; CDR3aa: CASSRDSADTQYF
j_gene: TRBJ1-2; abundance: NA; v_gene: TRBV6-5; d_gene: NA; CDR3nt: TGTGCCAGCAGTTACGCGCCTAGCTCTGGCTACACCTTC; CDR3aa: CASSYAPSSGYTF
j_gene: TRBJ2-7; abundance: NA; v_gene: TRBV9; d_gene: TRBD2; CDR3nt: TGTGCCAGCAGCGTAGGGACTAGCGGGACATCCGAGCAGTACTTC; CDR3aa: CASSVGTSGTSEQYF
j_gene: TRBJ1-1; abundance: NA; v_gene: TRBV28; d_gene: NA; CDR3nt: TGTGCCAGCAGTTTATTGGCTTACACTGAAGCTTTCTTT; CDR3aa: CASSLLAYTEAFF
j_gene: TRBJ2-7; abundance: NA; v_gene: TRBV3-1/TRBV3-2; d_gene: NA; CDR3nt: TGTGCCAGCAGCTCGGGATCACTAACCTACGAGCAGTACTTC; CDR3aa: CASSSGSLTYEQYF
j_gene: TRBJ2-7; abundance: NA; v_gene: TRBV10-2; d_gene: NA; CDR3nt: TGCGCCAGCAGTGAGTCGGTGGAGTTAAGCTCCTACGAGCAGTACTTC; CDR3aa: CASSESVELSSYEQYF
j_gene: TRBJ1-5; abundance: NA; v_gene: TRBV27; d_gene: TRBD1; CDR3nt: TGTGCCAGTGGGACAGGGGAAGCCGGGCCCCAGCATTTT; CDR3aa: CASGTGEAGPQHF
j_gene: TRBJ2-7; abundance: NA; v_gene: TRBV5-6; d_gene: NA; CDR3nt: TGTGCCAGCAGCTTGGTAGGAGGAGGGCAGTACTTC; CDR3aa: CASSLVGGGQYF
j_gene: TRBJ2-1; abundance: NA; v_gene: TRBV28; d_gene: TRBD2; CDR3nt: TGTGCCAGCAGAGCGGGGACGGGAGCATACAATGAGCAGTTCTTC; CDR3aa: CASRAGTGAYNEQFF
j_gene: TRBJ1-5; abundance: NA; v_gene: TRBV7-8; d_gene: NA; CDR3nt: TGTGCCAGCAGCTTAGATCTAAGCGGGCATCAGCCCCAGCATTTT; CDR3aa: CASSLDLSGHQPQHF
j_gene: TRBJ2-2; abundance: NA; v_gene: TRBV14; d_gene: NA; CDR3nt: TGTGCCAGCAGCCAAGACGGAGGGACCGCTGAGGAGCTGTTTTTT; CDR3aa: CASSQDGGTAEELFF
j_gene: TRBJ2-1; abundance: NA; v_gene: TRBV9; d_gene: NA; CDR3nt: TGTGCCAGCACCCCTTCGCGTAGCTCCTACAATGGGCAGTTCTTC; CDR3aa: CASTPSRSSYNGQFF